Below are 28 T cell receptor beta chains sequenced from a single sample in a study of blood T cells in healthy people across ages (dated by TCRdb to the mid-2010s). Library preparation employed 5' RACE. Reads for this sample came from an Illumina HiSeq 2500. A second about 7 to 12 cycle PCR used a sample-barcoded 5' primer and a J-beta primer mix. Clones were called with MiXCR by TCRdb after fastp trimmed the public reads at Q25, and only in-frame beta chains were retained. All rows with the same CDR3 protein become a single entry with the most common DNA and genes. The sample contains about 1.4 million distinct CDR3 sequences, roughly 60% of them found a single time. About 6.7% of the sample rests with the top ten. Sequencing input: blood. The receptor set was obtained from a man aged 18 to 35 in good health.

V usage is TRBV6-6 and J usage is TRBJ1-1; 8 bases match TRBD1. This CDR3 has 15 residues. The V gene end was trimmed by 5 bases and the J gene end by 0 bases; junction bases not matched to a gene: 5. The germline CDR1 and CDR2 sequences are MNHNY and SVGAGI (reference sequence). The CDR3 bases are TGTGCCAGCAGTCCTTGGACAGGGCTGAACACTGAAGCTTTCTTT. Translating gives CASSPWTGLNTEAFF.

The CDR3 sequence: CASSATQGMNSPLHF. CDR3 coding DNA: TGTGCCAGCAGCGCCACACAGGGTATGAATTCACCCCTCCACTTT. The rearrangement joins TRBV9 to TRBJ1-6; possibly TRBD1 for D (6 bases). The CDR3 is 15 amino acids. The V end lost 3 bases, the J end lost 7 bases, and 14 bases lay between the germline ends. Germline loops: CDR1 SGDLS, CDR2 YYNGEE.

This chain uses TRBV2 with TRBJ2-5, with D hard to call. Matching the DNA end better, TRBJ2-7 makes the J call doubtful. This CDR3 has 14 residues. Germline V CDR1 and CDR2: SNHLY, FYNNEI. The CDR3 loop is CASSEHSPGYEQYF. The CDR3 DNA reads as TGTGCCAGCAGTGAACACAGCCCCGGCTACGAGCAGTACTTC.

This clonotype was counted ten times or more. The chain's CDR3 is CASSFWLAGTYNEQFF. The CDR3 bases are TGTGCCAGCAGTTTTTGGCTAGCGGGAACCTACAATGAGCAGTTCTTC. This sequence joins TRBV12-3 or TRBV12-4 and TRBJ2-1, with 9 positions matching TRBD2. V shed 3 bases and J 2 bases; nucleotides not matched to a gene: 5. The CDR3 runs to 16 residues.

The chain is built from TRBV29-1 and TRBJ1-4, with D unclear. V lost 7 bases and J 0 bases, leaving 18 bases between the germline ends. In germline, CDR1 is SQVTM, CDR2 ANQGSEA. CDR3 length: 16 amino acids. CDR3 nucleotides: TGCAGCGCTATGACACGGCTCGCTGCAACTAATGAAAAACTGTTTTTT. Its protein product is CSAMTRLAATNEKLFF.

The rearrangement joins TRBV3-1 to TRBJ2-1, with D possibly TRBD2 on 6 matching bases. This CDR3 has 13 amino acids. With 1 base removed from V and 9 bases from J, the gap between germline ends came to 10 bases. The germline gives CDR1 LGHDT, CDR2 YNNKEL (reference sequence). The CDR3 is CASSQGRGGEQFF. CDR3 DNA: TGTGCCAGCAGCCAAGGGAGGGGAGGTGAGCAGTTCTTC.

This clonotype has just a few counts. The chain couples TRBV28 to TRBJ2-7; 8 nucleotides match TRBD1. V lost 7 bases to trimming and J lost 4 bases; unmatched junction nucleotides: 6. The CDR3 is 13 residues long. Looked up from germline, CDR1 is MDHEN and CDR2 is SYDVKM. The CDR3 loop is CASNDRGGYEQYF. DNA of the CDR3: TGTGCCAGCAATGACAGGGGCGGGTACGAGCAGTACTTC. The full variable domain, with the rest looked up from reference TRBV28 and TRBJ2-7, is DVKVTQSSRYLVKRTGEKVFLECVQDMDHENMFWYRQDPGLGLRLIYFSYDVKMKEKGDIPEGYSVSREKKERFSLILESASTNQTSMYLCASNDRGGYEQYFGPGTRLTVT.

The chain employs TRBV5-1 and TRBJ1-2; 7 positions agree with TRBD1. Germline V lookup: CDR1 SGHRS, CDR2 YFSETQ. This CDR3 contains 14 residues. J lost 6 bases, V lost 4 bases, and 9 bases had no gene match. This CDR3 reads CASSLLTGADGYTF. The DNA of the CDR3 is TGCGCCAGCAGCCTCCTTACAGGGGCGGATGGCTACACCTTC. Combining the CDR3 with reference TRBV5-1 and TRBJ1-2 gives the whole variable domain KAGVTQTPRYLIKTRGQQVTLSCSPISGHRSVSWYQQTPGQGLQFLFEYFSETQRNKGNFPGRFSGRQFSNSRSEMNVSTLELGDSALYLCASSLLTGADGYTFGSGTRLTVV.

The chain combines TRBV10-3 with TRBJ2-7; TRBD2 agrees at 11 bases. The germline V gene encodes CDR1 ENHRY and CDR2 SYGVKD. Trimming cost V 0 bases and J 3 bases; bases outside gene matches: 1. The CDR3 runs 15 residues. CDR3 in amino acids: CAISESGTSGYEQYF. The CDR3 nucleotides are TGTGCCATCAGTGAGTCAGGGACTAGCGGCTACGAGCAGTACTTC.

This chain links TRBV3-1 with TRBJ2-6, with D possibly being TRBD2 (5 bases). Trimming removed 5 bases at V and 4 bases at J, with 12 bases between. CDR3 length equals 15 residues. Germline V CDR1 and CDR2: LGHDT, YNNKEL (reference sequence). The CDR3 DNA reads as TGTGCCAGCAGCGCCATGCGGGTGGGGGCCAACGTCCTGACTTTC. Translating it yields CASSAMRVGANVLTF.

Turning to this clonotype: This may stem from a read error, because a much larger clone lies one nucleotide away. This chain's CDR3 is CASSSGTGHNEQFF. The CDR3 region has the DNA TGTGCCAGCAGTTCCGGGACAGGGCACAATGAGCAGTTCTTC. The J gene is TRBJ2-1, the V gene TRBV27, with 9 bases matching TRBD1. V trimming: 4 bases; J trimming: 5 bases; junction bases outside the gene matches: 3. Germline V gene sequence: CDR1 MNHEY, CDR2 SMNVEV (reference sequence). The CDR3 covers 14 residues.

The chain has TRBV20-1 and TRBJ2-5; TRBD1 matches 7 bases. Germline values: CDR1 DFQATT, CDR2 SNEGSKA (reference sequence). V lost 4 bases and J lost 4; bases outside the gene matches: 15. The CDR3 is made up of 16 amino acids. The CDR3 spells CSATPLQGVVGETQYF. Written as DNA, the CDR3 is TGCAGTGCTACTCCACTTCAGGGGGTGGTCGGAGAGACCCAGTACTTC.

This clonotype showed up just once. This chain connects TRBV7-6 to TRBJ2-3; 11 bases agree with TRBD2. Germline CDR1 and CDR2: SGHVS and FNYEAQ. This CDR3 has 18 residues. The junction had 7 bases not matched to a gene; V was cut back by 0 bases and J by 2 bases. The chain's CDR3 is CASSLAMVAGGLTDTQYF. In DNA, the CDR3 is TGTGCCAGCAGCTTAGCGATGGTAGCGGGGGGGCTCACAGATACGCAGTATTTT.

This clonotype was counted a few times. The chain has TRBV25-1 and TRBJ2-5; D may be TRBD2 (5 bases). V was shortened by 3 bases and J by 11 bases, with 16 bases between the two germline ends. Germline assignment: CDR1 MGHDK and CDR2 SYGVNS. CDR3 length: 13 amino acids. CDR3 DNA sequence: TGTGCCAGCAGTGAGGGGTACCAAAGGGAGCAGTACTTC. It codes for CASSEGYQREQYF.

The gene calls are TRBV20-1 and TRBJ2-3, with TRBD1 matching over 8 bases. The V gene's germline CDR1 is DFQATT and CDR2 SNEGSKA (reference sequence). The trim removed 0 bases at V and 2 bases at J, leaving 4 bases unmatched. The CDR3 consists of 15 residues. The CDR3 sequence is CSARERDRITDTQYF. The CDR3 DNA follows: TGCAGTGCTAGAGAGAGGGACAGGATCACAGATACGCAGTATTTT.

This chain joins TRBV7-2 and TRBJ2-5; D is perhaps TRBD2 (5 bases). The germline V and J ends were trimmed by 1 base and 2 bases, with 11 bases remaining between them. CDR1 SGHTA and CDR2 FQGNSA come from the germline V gene. The length of the CDR3 is 15 residues. In DNA, the CDR3 is TGTGCCAGCAGCTTAGAGGCTAGCACACAAGAGACCCAGTACTTC. Amino acid sequence: CASSLEASTQETQYF.

This clonotype turned up a few times. The rearrangement uses TRBV3-1 and TRBJ2-7; D is perhaps TRBD1 or TRBD2 (5 bases each). The CDR3 is made up of 13 amino acids. The ends were cut back, 4 bases at V and 3 bases at J, with 10 bases in the middle. CDR1 LGHDT and CDR2 YNNKEL come from the germline V gene (reference sequence). CDR3 nucleotide sequence: TGTGCCAGCAGCCGGGGGACCCTCTACGAGCAGTACTTC. Translated, it gives CASSRGTLYEQYF.

V gene TRBV28 combines with J gene TRBJ2-7, with a tentative D call TRBD2 (5 bases). The CDR3 has 15 residues. Trimming took off 8 bases at V and 1 base at J, with 18 bases between the two ends. Germline loops: CDR1 MDHEN, CDR2 SYDVKM. The CDR3 sequence: CASHNPSPGSYEQYF. The CDR3 nucleotides read TGTGCCAGCCATAACCCCAGTCCGGGATCCTACGAGCAGTACTTC.

The V call is TRBV6-5, the J call TRBJ2-2; a weak D match, TRBD1 (6 bases). The CDR3 has 15 residues. Germline V gene lookup returns CDR1 MNHEY and CDR2 SVGAGI. Deletions cut 6 bases from V and 2 bases from J, with 13 bases between. The CDR3 coding sequence is TGTGCCAGCAGACGGACAGAATTAAACACCGGGGAGCTGTTTTTT. It encodes CASRRTELNTGELFF.

CDR3 coding DNA: TGCAGTGCCCGGCGGCGTTTCACAGATACGCAGTATTTT. Protein product: CSARRRFTDTQYF. The rearrangement joins TRBV20-1 to TRBJ2-3; D gene uncertain. The CDR3 consists of 13 residues. CDR1 is DFQATT, CDR2 SNEGSKA, per germline (reference sequence). V dropped 6 bases and J dropped 2 bases, with 12 bases sitting between them.

The CDR3 reads CAISADRTPYEQYF. The CDR3 DNA reads TGTGCCATCAGTGCGGACAGGACCCCCTACGAGCAGTACTTC. This chain links TRBV10-3 with TRBJ2-7; 7 nucleotides line up with TRBD1. Germline trimming cut 4 bases from V and 2 bases from J; bases unmatched to any gene: 5. CDR3 length equals 14 residues. Germline V gene lookup returns CDR1 ENHRY and CDR2 SYGVKD.

The chain is built from TRBV7-2 and TRBJ2-7; D perhaps matches TRBD1 (6 bases). CDR1 is SGHTA and CDR2 is FQGNSA in the germline V gene. Trimming shortened V by 4 bases and J by 3 bases, and 16 bases separated the two germline ends. This CDR3 spans 15 amino acids. The CDR3 reads CASSSLTGFGYEQYF. The CDR3 region has the DNA TGTGCCAGCAGCTCCCTAACAGGGTTCGGCTACGAGCAGTACTTC.

This chain uses TRBV10-3 with TRBJ2-7; 10 nucleotides match TRBD1. The end of the DNA is better explained by TRBJ2-4, so the J call may be wrong. Germline CDR1 and CDR2: ENHRY and SYGVKD. The CDR3 is made up of 16 amino acids. The CDR3 coding sequence is TGTGCCATCAGTGGGGACAGGGGACTAGACAAAAACATTCAGTACTTC. Residues: CAISGDRGLDKNIQYF.

This chain links TRBV5-1 with TRBJ2-1; 8 positions agree with TRBD1. Per the germline V gene, CDR1 is SGHRS and CDR2 is YFSETQ. Trimming took 1 base from V and 2 from J; bases not matched to a gene: 2. The CDR3 is 15 amino acids. The CDR3 region has the DNA TGCGCCAGCAGCTTGCGGGACAGGACCTACAATGAGCAGTTCTTC. It codes for CASSLRDRTYNEQFF.

This sequence joins TRBV6-1 and TRBJ1-6; no definite D call. CDR1 MNHNS and CDR2 SASEGT come from the germline V gene. Trimming stripped 6 bases from V and 5 bases from J, with 14 bases between. The CDR3 consists of 15 residues. CDR3 residues: CASSAEFADNSPLHF. The CDR3 bases are TGTGCCAGCAGCGCAGAGTTCGCGGATAATTCACCCCTCCACTTT.

This clonotype showed up just once. The V call is TRBV3-1, the J call TRBJ1-1; D is unclear. CDR1 and CDR2 from the germline V gene are LGHDT and YNNKEL (reference sequence). This CDR3 contains 14 residues. V was clipped by 0 bases and J by 4 bases, with 9 bases between them. The CDR3 protein is CASSQDSGFTEAFF. CDR3 DNA: TGTGCCAGCAGCCAAGATAGTGGGTTCACTGAAGCTTTCTTT.

Comment on this clonotype: One base away lies a much larger clone, so this may be a sequencing read error. The chain is built from TRBV5-1 and TRBJ2-5, with D possibly being TRBD1 (5 bases). From germline, CDR1 is SGHRS and CDR2 YFSETQ. Trimming removed 2 bases at V and 4 bases at J, with 9 bases between. The CDR3 runs 13 residues. The CDR3 here is CASSFQGLETQYF. CDR3 nucleotides: TGCGCCAGCAGCTTTCAGGGATTAGAGACCCAGTACTTC.

With respect to this clonotype: A read error may explain this, as a much larger clone is one base away. The chain employs TRBV7-9 and TRBJ2-7; D remains ambiguous. Germline values: CDR1 SEHNR, CDR2 FQNEAQ (reference sequence). This CDR3 comprises 13 residues. CDR3 coding DNA: TGTACCAGCAGCTTAGTCGGTGCCTACGAGCAGTACTTC. Amino acids: CTSSLVGAYEQYF.